This T cell receptor beta chain was retrieved from a study of blood T cell repertoires in COVID-19. Generated by immunoSEQ multiplex PCR, the TCRdb table keeps only in-frame clones and is missing some. This repertoire shows about 170,000 clones, about 86% found once; its top ten account for approximately 11%. Trimming stripped 1 base from V and 6 bases from J, with 7 bases between. CDR3 size: 14 residues. CDR1 and CDR2 from the germline V gene are SEHNR and FQNEAQ (reference sequence). This sequence originates from a man aged 70-80 years with active or convalescent COVID-19. The genes are TRBV7-9 and TRBJ1-6; D is unclear. The specimen was peripheral blood. CDR3: CASSLVQANSPLHF. Here the CDR3 DNA reads TGTGCCAGCAGCTTAGTCCAGGCTAATTCACCCCTCCACTTT.